This T cell receptor (beta chain) was captured in a study of CD8+ T cells in alopecia areata. Alopecia areata patients had lesional scalp punch biopsies and peripheral blood taken from them. Extraction of RNA preceded its reverse transcription into cDNA, which served as the sequencing template. Sequencing was performed with immunoSEQ multiplex PCR; in TCRdb, only in-frame clones are kept and a portion is missing. The sample lists about 100,000 clones; 45% to 60% were seen once. The sample was NKG2D-low CD8+ T cells sorted from blood. This sequence originates from a human donor with alopecia areata.

Here the CDR3 reads CASSLTVYEQYF. The CDR3 DNA is TGTGCCTCCTCCTTGACGGTCTACGAGCAGTACTTC. The genes are TRBV30 and TRBJ2-7; D ambiguous. This CDR3 is 12 amino acids long. The germline V gene has CDR1 GTSNPN and CDR2 SVGIG (reference sequence). The ends were cut back, 7 bases at V and 3 bases at J, with 13 bases in the middle.